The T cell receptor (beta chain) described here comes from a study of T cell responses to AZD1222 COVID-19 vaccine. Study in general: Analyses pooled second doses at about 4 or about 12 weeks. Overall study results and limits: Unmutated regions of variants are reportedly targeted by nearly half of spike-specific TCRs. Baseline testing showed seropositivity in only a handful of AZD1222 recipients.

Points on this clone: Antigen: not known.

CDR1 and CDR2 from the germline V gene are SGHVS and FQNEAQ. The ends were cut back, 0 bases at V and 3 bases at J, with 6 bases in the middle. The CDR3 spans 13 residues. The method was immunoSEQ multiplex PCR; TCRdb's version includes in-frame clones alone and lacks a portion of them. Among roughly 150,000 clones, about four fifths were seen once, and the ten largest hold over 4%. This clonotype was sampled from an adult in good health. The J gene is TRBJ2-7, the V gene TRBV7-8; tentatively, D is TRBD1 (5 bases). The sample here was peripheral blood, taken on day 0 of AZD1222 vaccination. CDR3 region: CASSLAQGYEQYF. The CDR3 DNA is TGTGCCAGCAGCTTAGCTCAGGGCTACGAGCAGTACTTC.